The 24 T cell receptor beta chains below were found in one sample sequenced in a study of T cells in Graves' hyperthyroidism and ophthalmopathy. TCR beta CDR3 regions were amplified from RNA. With the HTBI primer set, the TCR CDR3 went through a first round of RT-PCR. TCRdb used MiXCR to reprocess the multiplex PCR reads, holding one entry per CDR3 protein. This repertoire shows 300,000 to 400,000 distinct CDR3 sequences, 20% to 25% found once; its top ten account for 50%. Sequenced input: blood. These receptors originate from a woman aged 45-65 years with Graves' hyperthyroidism.

There are a few counts of this clonotype. The rearrangement joins TRBV28 to TRBJ2-7; perhaps TRBD2 as D (7 bases). The CDR3 sequence is 15 residues long. The germline gives CDR1 MDHEN, CDR2 SYDVKM. Trimming shortened V by 5 bases and J by 5 bases, and 19 bases separated the two germline ends. The CDR3 loop is CASSPLRGRVHEQYF. The CDR3 DNA sequence: TGTGCCAGCAGTCCCCTGAGGGGGAGGGTTCACGAGCAGTACTTC.

This clonotype occurred many times. The chain recombines TRBV7-2 with TRBJ2-3; D is possibly TRBD1 (6 bases). This CDR3 is 14 amino acids long. Germline CDR1 is SGHTA and CDR2 is FQGNSA. V lost 4 bases to trimming and J lost 4 bases, with 12 bases between them. The CDR3, as DNA: TGTGCCAGCAGCTCAACTGAGGGGGCAGATACGCAGTATTTT. It yields the protein CASSSTEGADTQYF.

This clonotype was seen ten or more times. The V gene is TRBV3-1, the J gene TRBJ2-5; D call uncertain. From germline, CDR1 is LGHDT and CDR2 YNNKEL (reference sequence). CDR3 length equals 12 residues. V lost 2 bases, J lost 6 bases, and 7 bases lay in between. CDR3 nucleotides: TGTGCCAGCAGCCAAAGGGCTCAGACCCAGTACTTC. This encodes CASSQRAQTQYF.

This clonotype was recorded once. This may be a read error, as it is one base from a much larger clone. The CDR3 sequence: CASSSFGTSGRNQQDTQYF. The CDR3 DNA is TGTGCCAGCAGCTCCTTTGGGACTAGCGGGAGAAATCAGCAAGATACCCAGTACTTC. The chain links TRBV11-2 to TRBJ2-5; TRBD2 matches 14 bases. The CDR3 is 19 residues long. Germline V gives CDR1 SGHAT, CDR2 FQNNGV.

This clonotype has at least ten counts. The chain combines TRBV5-1 with TRBJ2-1; no definite D call. The CDR3 is made up of 14 amino acids. The germline V gene has CDR1 SGHRS and CDR2 YFSETQ. V gave up 3 bases and J gave up 7 bases, with 14 bases separating them. The CDR3 DNA reads TGCGCCAGCAGCTCATCCCACACTGCTAATGAGCAGTTCTTC. It encodes CASSSSHTANEQFF.

The chain recombines TRBV11-2 with TRBJ1-2, with 7 bases identical to TRBD1. The CDR3 covers 13 residues. Germline V gene data show CDR1 as SGHAT and CDR2 as FQNNGV. V shed 4 bases, J shed 3 bases, and the junction held 2 bases outside the gene matches. DNA for the CDR3: TGTGCCAGCAGCTACGGGACAGACTATGGCTACACCTTC. It codes for CASSYGTDYGYTF. Full variable domain (remainder filled in from reference TRBV11-2 and TRBJ1-2): EAGVAQSPRYKIIEKRQSVAFWCNPISGHATLYWYQQILGQGPKLLIQFQNNGVVDDSQLPKDRFSAERLKGVDSTLKIQPAKLEDSAVYLCASSYGTDYGYTFGSGTRLTVV.

This clonotype has just a few counts. One base away lies a much larger clone, so this may be a sequencing read error. This chain joins TRBV27 and TRBJ2-3; no firm D call. Germline V gene lookup returns CDR1 MNHEY and CDR2 SMNVEV (reference sequence). The CDR3 runs to 16 residues. CDR3 sequence reads: CASSKQPTLYTDTQCF. CDR3 sequence (DNA): TGTGCCAGCAGTAAACAACCAACTCTTTACACAGATACGCAGTGTTTT.

This clonotype was recorded at least ten times. CDR3: CASSEPTGLSYEQYF. For the CDR3, the DNA is TGTGCCAGCAGTGAACCCACAGGTCTCTCCTACGAGCAGTACTTC. The rearrangement joins TRBV2 to TRBJ2-7, with a possible D match to TRBD1 (5 bases). V shed 2 bases and J shed 0 bases, with 11 bases lying between them. This CDR3 contains 15 residues. Germline V gene lookup returns CDR1 SNHLY and CDR2 FYNNEI.

This rearrangement joins TRBV12-3 or TRBV12-4 to TRBJ1-3; no clear D gene. V lost 6 bases and J lost 1, with 7 bases in between. There are 13 residues in the CDR3. The CDR3 coding sequence is TGTGCCAGCAGACGGAATTCTGGAAACACCATATATTTT. Encoded protein: CASRRNSGNTIYF.

The J gene is TRBJ2-1, the V gene TRBV6-1; 9 bases are a match to TRBD2. The CDR3 consists of 17 residues. Germline V lookup: CDR1 MNHNS, CDR2 SASEGT. Trimming cost V 5 bases and J 5 bases; bases outside gene matches: 13. The CDR3 protein is CASSHPSGGLYDNEQFF. Written as DNA, the CDR3 is TGTGCCAGCAGTCATCCGAGCGGGGGGCTTTATGACAATGAGCAGTTCTTC.

This clonotype was observed many times. V gene TRBV13 combines with J gene TRBJ2-1; 7 bases line up with TRBD2. Trimming at V came to 5 bases and at J to 8 bases, leaving 9 bases not matched to a gene. The CDR3 has 14 amino acids. Germline V gene lookup returns CDR1 PRHDT and CDR2 FYEKMQ (reference sequence). CDR3 in DNA: TGTGCCAGCAGCAGCCGACTAGCCGGGGATGAGCAGTTCTTC. Translated: CASSSRLAGDEQFF.

This clonotype occurred a few times. The V gene is TRBV2, the J gene TRBJ2-6, with D uncertain. V lost 10 bases and J 0 bases, leaving 19 bases between the germline ends. The germline gives CDR1 SNHLY, CDR2 FYNNEI. This CDR3 region has 17 residues. The CDR3 region is CATRTFLRPSGANVLTF. The DNA for the CDR3 is TGTGCCACCCGCACTTTTTTGCGTCCCTCTGGGGCCAACGTCCTGACTTTC.

The chain links TRBV2 to TRBJ2-3; TRBD1 matches at 8 bases. Trimming at V came to 5 bases and at J to 2 bases, leaving 6 bases not matched to a gene. Germline V gene lookup returns CDR1 SNHLY and CDR2 FYNNEI. The CDR3 is 15 residues long. The CDR3 protein is CASSRQGRNTDTQYF. The CDR3 nucleotides are TGTGCCAGCAGTAGACAGGGGAGGAACACAGATACGCAGTATTTT.

This clonotype was counted ten times or more. The chain carries TRBV29-1 and TRBJ2-5; D may be TRBD1 (6 bases). This CDR3 has 12 residues. V was pared by 6 bases and J by 5 bases, with 13 bases between. Germline V gene lookup returns CDR1 SQVTM and CDR2 ANQGSEA. CDR3 coding DNA: TGCAGCGTAAACAGGGATGGGGAGACCCAGTACTTC. The encoded protein is CSVNRDGETQYF.

Comments on this clonotype: Relative to the germline gene, one junction end is altered; a read error may explain this. The gene calls are TRBV28 and TRBJ1-1, with D maybe TRBD1 (5 bases). The germline gives CDR1 MDHEN, CDR2 SYDVKM. The CDR3 covers 14 residues. CDR3 residues: CASSQDMGLPEALF. CDR3 nucleotide sequence: TGTGCCAGCAGCCAGGACATGGGACTTCCTGAAGCTCTCTTT.

Comment on this clonotype: This clone may be a read error of a much larger clone one base away. The chain joins TRBV3-1 to TRBJ1-1; D not resolved. From germline, CDR1 is LGHDT and CDR2 YNNKEL (reference sequence). This CDR3 has 13 amino acids. The CDR3 loop reads CASSQSRSTGAFF. DNA for the CDR3: TGTGCCAGCAGCCAAAGTCGAAGCACTGGAGCTTTCTTT.

The chain links TRBV18 to TRBJ2-7; TRBD2 agrees at 10 bases. Germline trimming cut 5 bases from V and 2 bases from J; bases unmatched to any gene: 6. Germline V gene data show CDR1 as KGHSH and CDR2 as LQKENI. This CDR3 comprises 15 residues. The CDR3 loop reads CASSTNGLAAYEQYF. In DNA, the CDR3 is TGTGCCAGCTCAACCAATGGACTAGCGGCCTACGAGCAGTACTTC.

The rearrangement uses TRBV20-1 and TRBJ2-3; 8 bases map to TRBD2. The CDR3 loop spans 15 amino acids. J lost 7 bases, V lost 0 bases, and 9 bases had no gene match. The germline CDR1 and CDR2 sequences are DFQATT and SNEGSKA (reference sequence). The CDR3 DNA sequence: TGCAGTGCTAGAGATGGAGCGGGAGTATCGAATACGCAGTATTTT. This translates into CSARDGAGVSNTQYF.

This chain joins TRBV20-1 and TRBJ1-5; 7 bases match TRBD1. The CDR3 is 14 residues long. Looked up from germline, CDR1 is DFQATT and CDR2 is SNEGSKA (reference sequence). V trimming: 5 bases; J trimming: 2 bases; junction bases outside the gene matches: 6. This chain's CDR3 is CSARQGGGNQPQHF. The CDR3 DNA follows: TGCAGTGCTCGACAGGGTGGAGGCAATCAGCCCCAGCATTTT.

This clonotype has a handful of counts. Just one base apart from a much larger clone, this may be a read error. The chain links TRBV5-1 to TRBJ1-1, with 8 bases that match TRBD1. The CDR3 runs 15 residues. Germline V gene lookup returns CDR1 SGHRS and CDR2 YFSETQ. The CDR3 spells CASSPRQGRSTEALF. CDR3 sequence (DNA): TGCGCCAGCAGCCCCCGACAGGGGAGGAGCACTGAAGCTCTCTTT.

The chain combines TRBV9 with TRBJ2-1, with 7 bases fitting TRBD2. Per the germline V gene, CDR1 is SGDLS and CDR2 is YYNGEE. There are 15 residues in the CDR3. Trimming at V came to 7 bases and at J to 1 base, leaving 8 bases not matched to a gene. The DNA for the CDR3 is TGTGCCAGCGCGGCCGGGCGGGGGTCCTACAATGAGCAGTTCTTC. As protein: CASAAGRGSYNEQFF. The entire variable domain, with the rest obtained from reference TRBV9 and TRBJ2-1, is as follows: DSGVTQTPKHLITATGQRVTLRCSPRSGDLSVYWYQQSLDQGLQFLIQYYNGEERAKGNILERFSAQQFPDLHSELNLSSLELGDSALYFCASAAGRGSYNEQFFGPGTRLTVL.

The chain couples TRBV19 to TRBJ2-7; 8 nucleotides align to TRBD2. Losses at the gene ends were 3 bases for V and 0 bases for J; bases not matched to a gene: 10. Germline CDR1 reads LNHDA; CDR2 reads SQIVND (reference sequence). The CDR3 is made up of 17 amino acids. The CDR3 protein is CASSIQRSSGASYEQYF. The CDR3 nucleotides are TGTGCCAGTAGTATCCAAAGAAGTAGCGGGGCCTCCTACGAGCAGTACTTC.

The chain uses TRBV11-1 and TRBJ2-1; D is unresolved. Germline loops: CDR1 SGHAT, CDR2 FQDESV (reference sequence). The CDR3 totals 13 residues. V was clipped by 7 bases and J by 5 bases, with 12 bases between them. The CDR3 here is CASTGQVNNEQFF. In nucleotides, the CDR3 is TGTGCCAGCACTGGCCAGGTAAACAATGAGCAGTTCTTC. Full variable domain (rest looked up from reference TRBV11-1 and TRBJ2-1): EAEVAQSPRYKITEKSQAVAFWCDPISGHATLYWYRQILGQGPELLVQFQDESVVDDSQLPKDRFSAERLKGVDSTLKIQPAELGDSAMYLCASTGQVNNEQFFGPGTRLTVL.

This clonotype was counted between two and nine times. The rearrangement uses TRBV6-2 or TRBV6-3 and TRBJ1-2; D is perhaps TRBD1 (6 bases). The V gene lost 5 bases and the J gene lost 7 bases, with 20 bases spanning the gap. This CDR3 has 15 residues. CDR1 and CDR2 from the germline V gene are MNHEY and SVGEGT. The CDR3 sequence is CASSPRGGESGGYTF. CDR3 bases: TGTGCCAGCAGTCCGAGGGGGGGCGAGAGTGGTGGCTACACCTTC.